These 21 T cell receptor beta chains share one sample of origin, sequenced in a study of blood T cell repertoires in COVID-19. Some clones are missing from TCRdb's copy, which holds only in-frame ones; the method was immunoSEQ multiplex PCR. This table holds around 75,000 clones, more than 75% found once. Source material: peripheral blood. The receptors were sampled from a human donor in a cohort sampled during active COVID-19.

This CDR3 is CASTNRARNTEAFF. The CDR3 nucleotides are TGTGCCAGTACGAACAGGGCGAGGAACACTGAAGCTTTCTTT. The V gene is TRBV19, the J gene TRBJ1-1; tentative D call: TRBD1 (6 bases). Germline assignment: CDR1 LNHDA and CDR2 SQIVND (reference sequence). The CDR3 has 14 residues. The ends were cut back, 7 bases at V and 1 base at J, with 13 bases in the middle.

The chain couples TRBV10-1 to TRBJ2-1; 11 nucleotides line up with TRBD2. The CDR3 loop spans 16 amino acids. Looked up from germline, CDR1 is WNHNN and CDR2 is SYGVQD (reference sequence). Trimming took 6 bases from V and 2 from J; bases not matched to a gene: 6. CDR3 residues: CASRFPGLAAYNEQFF. The DNA for the CDR3 is TGCGCCAGCAGATTCCCGGGACTAGCGGCCTACAATGAGCAGTTCTTC.

The V call is TRBV5-1, the J call TRBJ2-5; 16 bases line up with TRBD2. Germline V gene data show CDR1 as SGHRS and CDR2 as YFSETQ. This CDR3 contains 17 residues. V was pared by 3 bases and J by 5 bases, with 7 bases of the junction left unmatched. CDR3 DNA sequence: TGCGCCAGCAGCTCGGGACTAGCGGGAGGGGTCGGGGAGACCCAGTACTTC. It translates to CASSSGLAGGVGETQYF. Drawing the rest from reference TRBV5-1 and TRBJ2-5, the complete variable domain is KAGVTQTPRYLIKTRGQQVTLSCSPISGHRSVSWYQQTPGQGLQFLFEYFSETQRNKGNFPGRFSGRQFSNSRSEMNVSTLELGDSALYLCASSSGLAGGVGETQYFGPGTRLLVL.

The CDR3 is CASSLPTPHQGYGYTF. CDR3 nucleotide sequence: TGTGCCAGCAGTCTCCCGACCCCTCATCAGGGCTATGGCTACACCTTC. This chain uses TRBV28 with TRBJ1-2; tentative D call: TRBD1 (5 bases). This CDR3 has 16 residues. Germline values: CDR1 MDHEN, CDR2 SYDVKM. V dropped 5 bases and J dropped 4 bases, with 20 bases sitting between them.

This rearrangement joins TRBV7-9 to TRBJ1-1, with 10 bases identical to TRBD1. The ends lost 9 bases at V and 4 bases at J; junction bases unmatched: 11. Germline V lookup: CDR1 SEHNR, CDR2 FQNEAQ (reference sequence). The CDR3 extends over 15 amino acids. CDR3 coding DNA: TGTGCCAGTCACGGGGGACAGGGGTTGGGCACTGAAGCTTTCTTT. Amino acid sequence: CASHGGQGLGTEAFF.

The V and J genes are TRBV27 and TRBJ2-1; D is perhaps TRBD1 (6 bases). The V gene lost 1 base and the J gene lost 6 bases, with 7 bases spanning the gap. The germline gives CDR1 MNHEY, CDR2 SMNVEV (reference sequence). The CDR3 consists of 13 residues. This CDR3 reads CASSLYRANEQFF. The CDR3 DNA follows: TGTGCCAGCAGTTTATACAGGGCCAATGAGCAGTTCTTC.

The chain links TRBV2 to TRBJ2-4, with 10 bases fitting TRBD1. Germline V CDR1 and CDR2: SNHLY, FYNNEI. After removal of 6 bases from V and 2 bases from J, the junction contained 1 base not matched to a gene. This CDR3 has 14 amino acids. The CDR3 coding sequence is TGTGCCAGCAGGGGACAGGGGTCCAAAAACATTCAGTACTTC. Its protein product is CASRGQGSKNIQYF.

This chain connects TRBV3-1 (or the pseudogene TRBV3-2) to TRBJ2-1, with TRBD1 matching over 9 bases. The CDR3 extends over 16 amino acids. V lost 3 bases, J lost 15 bases, and 18 bases stayed unmatched. Germline lookup yields CDR1 LGHDT and CDR2 YNNKEL (reference sequence). The CDR3 here is CASSHTGQGNEQKRFF. The CDR3, as DNA: TGTGCCAGCAGCCACACCGGACAGGGGAATGAACAGAAGAGGTTCTTC.

The chain employs TRBV3-1 (or the pseudogene TRBV3-2) and TRBJ2-5; the D gene is possibly TRBD1 (5 bases). This CDR3 region has 17 residues. V dropped 1 base and J dropped 2 bases, with 17 bases sitting between them. From germline, CDR1 is LGHDT and CDR2 YNNKEL (reference sequence). CDR3 in DNA: TGTGCCAGCAGCCAAGGGGGCATAACACACATTCAAGAGACCCAGTACTTC. Its translation: CASSQGGITHIQETQYF.

The chain is built from TRBV6-2 or TRBV6-3 and TRBJ1-5; D might be TRBD1 (5 bases). Trimming left V 2 bases short and J 4 bases short, with 12 bases between. Per germline, CDR1 MNHEY and CDR2 SVGEGT. This CDR3 is built from 15 residues. The DNA of the CDR3 is TGTGCCAGCAGTTACCAGGGTCTAGGGAATCAGCCCCAGCATTTT. Its protein product is CASSYQGLGNQPQHF.

The chain recombines TRBV5-5 with TRBJ1-1, with 9 nucleotides matching TRBD1. With V trimmed by 4 bases and J by 11 bases, 15 bases remained unmatched. Germline V gene data show CDR1 as SGHKS and CDR2 as YYEKEE (reference sequence). The CDR3 is 15 amino acids. This CDR3 reads CASSPRPGQGLGAFF. The CDR3 bases are TGTGCCAGCAGCCCGCGCCCGGGACAGGGTTTGGGGGCTTTCTTT.

V is TRBV6-5 and J is TRBJ2-6, with TRBD1 as a possible D gene (6 bases). The germline CDR1 and CDR2 sequences are MNHEY and SVGAGI. V shed 7 bases and J shed 2 bases, with 9 bases lying between them. The length of the CDR3 is 14 residues. The CDR3 loop is CASIQGPGANVLTF. In DNA form, the CDR3 reads TGTGCCAGCATACAGGGTCCTGGGGCCAACGTCCTGACTTTC.

This chain links TRBV4-1 with TRBJ1-1; no definite D call. The V end was cut by 0 bases, the J end by 0 bases, with 5 bases between. The CDR3 consists of 14 residues. CDR1 and CDR2 (germline): MGHRA, YSYEKL. The CDR3 coding sequence is TGCGCCAGCAGCCAAGAACTCGTGAACACTGAAGCTTTCTTT. This codes for CASSQELVNTEAFF.

The chain carries TRBV5-1 and TRBJ2-7, with D unclear. CDR3 length: 14 residues. V was shortened by 2 bases and J by 1 base, with 10 bases between the two germline ends. Germline V lookup: CDR1 SGHRS, CDR2 YFSETQ. The CDR3 DNA reads as TGCGCCAGCAGCTTATCAACACCTTCCTACGAGCAGTACTTC. Translated, it gives CASSLSTPSYEQYF.

This chain joins TRBV6-5 and TRBJ2-7; perhaps TRBD2 as D (5 bases). CDR1 is MNHEY, CDR2 SVGAGI, per germline. This CDR3 spans 15 amino acids. V lost 1 base and J 2 bases, leaving 12 bases between the germline ends. Here the CDR3 reads CASSYFPGNPYEQYF. The CDR3 DNA follows: TGTGCCAGCAGTTACTTCCCCGGGAACCCCTACGAGCAGTACTTC.

The rearrangement joins TRBV7-9 to TRBJ1-4; TRBD1 aligns across 8 bases. Trimming at V came to 1 base and at J to 8 bases, leaving 9 bases not matched to a gene. The CDR3 contains 16 residues. Per germline, CDR1 SEHNR and CDR2 FQNEAQ (reference sequence). The CDR3 sequence is CASSLGAGGNGEKLFF. CDR3 sequence (DNA): TGTGCCAGCAGCTTAGGGGCAGGGGGCAACGGCGAAAAACTGTTTTTT.

The rearrangement links TRBV2 to TRBJ2-3, with TRBD1 identical over 9 bases. CDR1 is SNHLY and CDR2 is FYNNEI in the germline V gene. The ends lost 7 bases at V and 3 bases at J; junction bases unmatched: 8. The CDR3 has 15 residues. DNA of the CDR3: TGTGCCAGCACACAACAGGGGGCTGGGACAGATACGCAGTATTTT. Its protein is CASTQQGAGTDTQYF.

The rearrangement uses TRBV19 and TRBJ2-1; D is unclear. From germline, CDR1 is LNHDA and CDR2 SQIVND (reference sequence). The CDR3 contains 11 residues. The V end was cut by 4 bases, the J end by 4 bases, with 2 bases between. Here the CDR3 reads CASSTYNEQFF. The CDR3 bases are TGTGCCAGTAGTACATACAATGAGCAGTTCTTC.

J is TRBJ1-1 and V is TRBV19; 7 bases fit TRBD1. The CDR3 has 15 residues. J was trimmed by 5 bases and V by 4 bases; bases with no gene match: 10. Per germline, CDR1 LNHDA and CDR2 SQIVND (reference sequence). As DNA, the CDR3 is TGTGCCAGTAGTAGACAGGGACAACTGAGTACTGAAGCTTTCTTT. Translation gives CASSRQGQLSTEAFF.

The V call is TRBV30, the J call TRBJ1-1, with a possible D match to TRBD1 (6 bases). Between the trimmed V and J ends, which lost 1 base and 1 base, there was a span of 10 bases. Germline V gives CDR1 GTSNPN, CDR2 SVGIG (reference sequence). This CDR3 has 14 residues. The CDR3 DNA reads as TGTGCCTGGAGTGCAGGGGCGACGAACACTGAAGCTTTCTTT. Translating it yields CAWSAGATNTEAFF.

CDR3 coding DNA: TGTGCCAGCACCCCCCAGGGGACCTATGGCTACACCTTC. It translates to CASTPQGTYGYTF. The rearrangement links TRBV6-6 to TRBJ1-2, with D perhaps matching TRBD1 (6 bases). The CDR3 is 13 residues long. From germline, CDR1 is MNHNY and CDR2 SVGAGI (reference sequence). V lost 7 bases, J lost 4 bases, and 13 bases lay in between.